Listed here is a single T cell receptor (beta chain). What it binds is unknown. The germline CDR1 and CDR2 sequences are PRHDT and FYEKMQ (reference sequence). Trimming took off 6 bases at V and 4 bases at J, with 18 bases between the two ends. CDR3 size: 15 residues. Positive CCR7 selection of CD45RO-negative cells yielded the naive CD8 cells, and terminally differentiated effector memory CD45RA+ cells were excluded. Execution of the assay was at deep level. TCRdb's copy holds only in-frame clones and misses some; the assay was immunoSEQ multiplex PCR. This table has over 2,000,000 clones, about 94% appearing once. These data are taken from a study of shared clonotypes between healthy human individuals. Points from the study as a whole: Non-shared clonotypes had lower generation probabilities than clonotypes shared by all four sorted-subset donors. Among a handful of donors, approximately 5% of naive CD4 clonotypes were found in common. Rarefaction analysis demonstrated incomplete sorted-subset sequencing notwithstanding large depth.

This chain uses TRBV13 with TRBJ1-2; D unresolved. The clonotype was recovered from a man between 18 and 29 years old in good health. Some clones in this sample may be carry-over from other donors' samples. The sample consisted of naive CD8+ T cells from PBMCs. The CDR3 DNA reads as TGTGCCAGCAGTCCTCCTCAACCGACTCTCTATGGCTACACCTTC. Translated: CASSPPQPTLYGYTF. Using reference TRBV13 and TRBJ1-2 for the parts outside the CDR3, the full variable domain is AAGVIQSPRHLIKEKRETATLKCYPIPRHDTVYWYQQGPGQDPQFLISFYEKMQSDKGSIPDRFSAQQFSDYHSELNMSSLELGDSALYFCASSPPQPTLYGYTFGSGTRLTVV.